The next 13 T cell receptor beta chains were all read from a single sample in a study of regulatory T cells in long-lasting Graves disease. As to time point: newly diagnosed GD, antithyroid drugs for less than 3 months. The TCR library was made from RNA extracted from PBMCs. The TCR beta library used iRepertoire HTBI primers with Arm-PCR amplification of CDR3. A single record per CDR3 protein comes from TCRdb applying MiXCR to the multiplex PCR reads. The data show 420,000 or so distinct CDR3 sequences, about 15% seen once. The same sample was also used in a study of T cells in Graves' hyperthyroidism and ophthalmopathy.

The input for sequencing was peripheral blood mononuclear cells (PBMCs), taken at new diagnosis, from a patient treated with antithyroid drugs. The receptors here all came from a woman in her late teens or twenties with Graves disease.

This clonotype occurred many times. J is TRBJ2-7 and V is TRBV20-1; D is tentatively TRBD1 or TRBD2 (5 bases each). Germline V gives CDR1 DFQATT, CDR2 SNEGSKA (reference sequence). The V gene lost 4 bases and the J gene lost 2 bases, with 12 bases spanning the gap. The CDR3 loop spans 13 amino acids. The CDR3, as DNA: TGCAGTGCTAACTGGGACGGTCCCTACGAGCAGTACTTC. Its protein is CSANWDGPYEQYF.

This clonotype has more than one count but fewer than ten. The chain links TRBV27 to TRBJ1-5; D is uncertain. The V end was cut by 1 base, the J end by 4 bases, with 17 bases between. This CDR3 has 17 residues. The V gene's germline CDR1 is MNHEY and CDR2 SMNVEV (reference sequence). CDR3 DNA sequence: TGTGCCAGCAGTTTATTAATGGGTCCTAAGGGTAATCAGCCCCAGCATTTT. Translation: CASSLLMGPKGNQPQHF.

This clonotype was seen more than once but under ten times. The rearrangement joins TRBV20-1 to TRBJ2-5, with 9 nucleotides matching TRBD2. The CDR3 covers 14 residues. After removal of 6 bases from V and 4 bases from J, the junction contained 9 bases not matched to a gene. Per germline, CDR1 DFQATT and CDR2 SNEGSKA (reference sequence). CDR3 protein: CSADPSGAGETQYF. The CDR3 DNA sequence: TGCAGTGCAGACCCTAGCGGGGCGGGAGAGACCCAGTACTTC.

This clonotype appeared many times. V usage is TRBV11-2 and J usage is TRBJ2-1; D unresolved. The V end lost 6 bases, the J end lost 6 bases, and 6 bases lay between the germline ends. The CDR3 totals 11 residues. CDR1 is SGHAT, CDR2 FQNNGV, per germline. CDR3 DNA: TGTGCCAGCAGTCGGGCCAATGAGCAGTTCTTC. It specifies CASSRANEQFF.

This clonotype was recorded a few times. The gene calls are TRBV28 and TRBJ1-2; D call uncertain. The germline CDR1 and CDR2 sequences are MDHEN and SYDVKM. V dropped 3 bases and J dropped 8 bases, with 7 bases sitting between them. This CDR3 contains 11 residues. CDR3 sequence: CASSFRGGYTF. CDR3 sequence (DNA): TGTGCCAGCAGTTTCCGGGGAGGCTACACCTTC.

This clonotype was seen many times. The chain has TRBV2 and TRBJ2-7; 9 bases are a match to TRBD2. The V segment lost 4 bases and the J segment 4 bases; nucleotides outside the gene matches: 2. Germline CDR1 is SNHLY and CDR2 is FYNNEI. The CDR3 sequence is 13 residues long. In nucleotides, the CDR3 is TGTGCCAGCAGTGGTAGCGGGAGTTACGAGCAGTACTTC. This codes for CASSGSGSYEQYF.

The sample holds a few counts of this clonotype. The chain carries TRBV30 and TRBJ1-2, with D uncertain. Germline V gene data show CDR1 as GTSNPN and CDR2 as SVGIG (reference sequence). Deletions cut 1 base from V and 3 bases from J, with 9 bases between. The CDR3 runs 13 residues. The CDR3 reads CAWSDPAYYGYTF. The DNA of the CDR3 is TGTGCCTGGAGTGACCCGGCCTACTATGGCTACACCTTC. The whole variable domain, filled in from reference TRBV30 and TRBJ1-2, reads SQTIHQWPATLVQPVGSPLSLECTVEGTSNPNLYWYRQAAGRGLQLLFYSVGIGQISSEVPQNLSASRPQDRQFILSSKKLLLSDSGFYLCAWSDPAYYGYTFGSGTRLTVV.

This clonotype was observed a handful of times. V gene TRBV5-1 combines with J gene TRBJ2-2; a weak D match, TRBD2 (6 bases). V dropped 1 base and J dropped 4 bases, with 14 bases sitting between them. CDR1 and CDR2 from the germline V gene are SGHRS and YFSETQ. This CDR3 has 16 residues. CDR3 sequence (DNA): TGCGCCAGCAGCTTGTTTTCCCAGGGAGGCACCGGGGAGCTGTTTTTT. Encoded protein: CASSLFSQGGTGELFF.

The sample holds many counts of this clonotype. This chain links TRBV18 with TRBJ1-4; D not certain. The ends were cut back, 5 bases at V and 8 bases at J, with 9 bases in the middle. This CDR3 region has 12 residues. CDR1 is KGHSH and CDR2 is LQKENI in the germline V gene. This CDR3 reads CASSSNGEKLFF. CDR3 DNA: TGTGCCAGCTCATCAAACGGGGAAAAACTGTTTTTT.

This chain joins TRBV7-9 and TRBJ1-2; TRBD1 matches 11 bases. The V gene end was trimmed by 1 base and the J gene end by 7 bases; junction bases not matched to a gene: 8. The CDR3 consists of 16 residues. Germline V gene lookup returns CDR1 SEHNR and CDR2 FQNEAQ (reference sequence). CDR3 protein: CASSLELLGQGAGYTF. The CDR3 region has the DNA TGTGCCAGCAGCTTAGAACTCCTAGGACAGGGGGCTGGCTACACCTTC.

This clonotype came up many times. The J gene is TRBJ1-2, the V gene TRBV28; TRBD1 aligns across 8 bases. The length of the CDR3 is 12 residues. Germline CDR1 reads MDHEN; CDR2 reads SYDVKM. V gave up 10 bases and J gave up 8 bases; unmatched junction bases: 9. In DNA form, the CDR3 reads TGTGCCATCGGAAGGACAGGGAGAGGCTACACCTTC. Its translation is CAIGRTGRGYTF.

The rearrangement uses TRBV5-1 and TRBJ2-3; weak D call: TRBD2 (5 bases). V shed 7 bases and J shed 2 bases, with 14 bases lying between them. The CDR3 covers 14 residues. Germline V CDR1 and CDR2: SGHRS, YFSETQ. DNA of the CDR3: TGCGCCAGCGGCAGAAACCGGGACACAGATACGCAGTATTTT. Translating it yields CASGRNRDTDTQYF.

This clonotype showed up many times. The V gene is TRBV2, the J gene TRBJ2-7; no clear D gene. V was shortened by 6 bases and J by 0 bases, with 9 bases between the two germline ends. CDR3 length: 13 residues. The germline V gene has CDR1 SNHLY and CDR2 FYNNEI. This CDR3 is CASRVDNSYEQYF. In nucleotides, the CDR3 is TGTGCCAGCAGGGTTGACAACTCCTACGAGCAGTACTTC.